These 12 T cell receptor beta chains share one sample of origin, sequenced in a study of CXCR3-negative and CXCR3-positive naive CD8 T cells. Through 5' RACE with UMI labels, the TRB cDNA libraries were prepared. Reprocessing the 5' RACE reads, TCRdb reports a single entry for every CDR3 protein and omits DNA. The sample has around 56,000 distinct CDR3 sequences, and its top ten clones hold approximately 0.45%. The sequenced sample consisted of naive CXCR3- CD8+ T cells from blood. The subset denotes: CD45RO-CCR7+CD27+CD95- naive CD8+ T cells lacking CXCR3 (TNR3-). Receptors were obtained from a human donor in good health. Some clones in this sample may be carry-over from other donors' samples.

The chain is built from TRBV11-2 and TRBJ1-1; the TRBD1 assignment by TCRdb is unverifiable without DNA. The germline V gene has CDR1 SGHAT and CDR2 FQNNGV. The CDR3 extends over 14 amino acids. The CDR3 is CASSLFGGDTEAFF.

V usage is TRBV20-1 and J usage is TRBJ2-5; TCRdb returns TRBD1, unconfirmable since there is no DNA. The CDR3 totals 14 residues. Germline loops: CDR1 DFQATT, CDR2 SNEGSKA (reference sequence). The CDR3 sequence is CSARVPENPETQYF.

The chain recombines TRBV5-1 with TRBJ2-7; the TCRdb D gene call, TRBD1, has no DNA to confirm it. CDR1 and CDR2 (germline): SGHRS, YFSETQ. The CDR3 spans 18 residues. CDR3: CASSLAWVAGAPSYEQYF.

CDR3 protein: CASSQVLDVDEKLFF. The chain uses TRBV4-3 and TRBJ1-4. From germline, CDR1 is LGHNA and CDR2 YSLEER. This CDR3 is built from 15 residues.

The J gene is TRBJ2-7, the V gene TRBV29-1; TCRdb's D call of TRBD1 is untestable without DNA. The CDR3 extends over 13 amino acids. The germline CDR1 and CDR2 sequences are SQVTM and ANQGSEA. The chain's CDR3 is CSVVVGHPYEQYF.

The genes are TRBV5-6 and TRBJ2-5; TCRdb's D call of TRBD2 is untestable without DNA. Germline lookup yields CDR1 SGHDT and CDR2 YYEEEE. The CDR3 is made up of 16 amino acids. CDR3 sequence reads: CASRAGLADIKETQYF.

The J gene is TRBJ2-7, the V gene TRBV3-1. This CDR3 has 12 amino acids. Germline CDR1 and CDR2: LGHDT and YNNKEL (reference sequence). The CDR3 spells CASSLGLLEQYF.

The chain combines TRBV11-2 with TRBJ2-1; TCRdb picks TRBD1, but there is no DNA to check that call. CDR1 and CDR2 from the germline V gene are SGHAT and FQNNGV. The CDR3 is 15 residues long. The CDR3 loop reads CASSVPGHLIDEQFF.

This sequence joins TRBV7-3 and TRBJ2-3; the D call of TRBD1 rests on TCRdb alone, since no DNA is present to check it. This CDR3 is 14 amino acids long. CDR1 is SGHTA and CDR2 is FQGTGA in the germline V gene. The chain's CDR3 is CASKGTKQADTQYF.

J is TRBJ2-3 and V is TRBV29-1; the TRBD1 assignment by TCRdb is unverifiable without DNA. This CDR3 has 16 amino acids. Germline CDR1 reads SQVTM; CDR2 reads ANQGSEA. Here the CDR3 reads CSVEDQVGTSTDTQYF.

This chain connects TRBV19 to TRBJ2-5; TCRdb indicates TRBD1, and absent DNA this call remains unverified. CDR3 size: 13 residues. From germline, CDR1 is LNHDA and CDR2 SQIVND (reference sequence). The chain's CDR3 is CASREQGEETQYF.

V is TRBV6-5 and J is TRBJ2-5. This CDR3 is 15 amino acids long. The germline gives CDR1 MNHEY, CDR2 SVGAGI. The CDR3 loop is CASRPLLQSRETQYF.